The clone carrying this T cell receptor (beta chain) has just a few counts. Generated by immunoSEQ multiplex PCR, the TCRdb table keeps only in-frame clones and is missing some. The sample consists of around 1,700 clones, approximately 35% of them appearing once. This entry is derived from a study of T cells in localized non-small cell lung cancer. V lost 4 bases and J lost 1; bases outside the gene matches: 6. Germline loops: CDR1 SGDLS, CDR2 YYNGEE. CDR3 length: 17 amino acids. The sample was lung tumor tissue, taken before any cancer treatment. This chain links TRBV9 with TRBJ2-5; 14 positions match TRBD2. The clonotype comes from a male donor aged 60 or over with stage III squamous cell lung carcinoma. Here the CDR3 DNA reads TGTGCCAGCAGCCCCCAGGGGACTAGCGGGAGCCAAGAGACCCAGTACTTC. This codes for CASSPQGTSGSQETQYF.